Given below is one TCR beta chain in context. Its antigen is not yet known. The input lacks base qualities; no much larger clone sits a single base away. The collaborating institutions used their own protocols to collect whole blood in K2EDTA tubes. For TCRbeta analysis, collaborators shipped samples in one of three forms: frozen whole blood, isolated PBMCs, or DNA extracted from either of those sample types. Trimming leaves V shorter by 0 bases and J shorter by 5 bases, with the junction holding 8 bases beyond the gene matches. The germline V gene encodes CDR1 LGHDT and CDR2 YNNKEL (reference sequence). The CDR3, from cysteine to phenylalanine, totals 16 residues. The read is trimmed to its CDR3 DNA, 48 bases read in frame from base 1. TCRbeta CDR3 regions were amplified from genomic DNA by means of the immunoSEQ Assay, a bias-controlled multiplex PCR. The study's own analysis went as follows. The number of nucleated cells in each sample was estimated from the amplification of reference gene primers within the assay. To quantify the absolute abundance of each unique TCRbeta CDR3 rearrangement, sequence reads were collapsed and filtered. For each sample, productive Simpson clonality was calculated by taking the square root of Simpson's diversity index across productive rearrangements. TCRdb mirrors the immuneACCESS table, restricted to in-frame sequences. Some clones are absent from its copies; in checked studies, under half trace to an unresolved V gene, and the reason for the others is unknown. From that table come the V and J calls and clone size; the DNA was used to work out D and trimming. In this sample the table shows 150,000 to 180,000 clones, around three quarters of which occur a single time. Together, the top ten hold approximately 1.8% of the sample.

This sample was included in a study of blood T cell repertoires in COVID-19 (dated by TCRdb to about 2020). For context, the study as a whole: The collaborator samples originated in the United States, Italy and Spain and spanned the acute and convalescent phases of COVID-19. HLA class I and class II types, where available, came from metadata supplied by the sample provider rather than from assay-based typing. The repertoires were released in a freely available public database intended as a resource for research on the immune response to SARS-CoV-2. Subjects who had been exposed to COVID-19, were actively infected with it, or had recovered from it provided the deeply sampled blood TCRbeta repertoires that made up the dataset. Sample metadata almost always included a de-identified subject ID, COVID-19 status, age in years and sex. The prospective study material was composed of cDNA or gDNA derived from T cells, B-cell-depleted T cells, or PBMCs. The samples were drawn from the first 160 participants of the ongoing ImmuneRACE study and from 1,254 subjects provided by 6 global collaborators. Summary of the overall study and its limitations: The amount of clinical and demographic metadata varied by source and participant and was provided uncurated.

The source material was peripheral blood. The sequence is built from TRBV3-1 (or the pseudogene TRBV3-2) and TRBJ2-5, and 8 bases in between align with TRBD1. This receptor was obtained from a man of 80 years or more with acute or convalescent COVID-19. The nucleotide sequence reads as follows: TGTGCCAGCAGCCAAGATAAAAACAGGGGGTTCGAGACCCAGTACTTC. Translated, it reads CASSQDKNRGFETQYF.